Sequencing of this T cell receptor (beta chain) was carried out in a study of blood T cell repertoires in COVID-19. Study context: There were acute and convalescent COVID-19 samples, and they came from the United States, Italy and Spain. PBMCs, B-cell-depleted T cells, or T cells provided the cDNA or gDNA that made up the material.

Per the authors' pipeline: Estimates of nucleated cell counts were drawn from the amplification of reference gene primers. The assay was immunoSEQ multiplex PCR, and TCRdb's table has in-frame clones only and misses some. V and J calls and clone size come straight from that table; D and trimming were deduced from the DNA. The data show about 250,000 clones, with approximately 88% seen just once and around 6.5% held by the top ten. The sample holds a few counts of this clone. A Seattle source enrolled patients during active infection and followed them longitudinally. The CDR3 is made up of 14 amino acids. The germline V gene has CDR1 MRHNA and CDR2 SNTAGT. V lost 3 bases and J 4 bases, leaving 12 bases between the germline ends.

The chain is built from TRBV6-4 and TRBJ1-1; D not resolved. The source is a woman in her 30s with COVID-19, enrolled during active disease. Sequencing used peripheral blood. Here the CDR3 DNA reads TGTGCCAGCAGTGATACGGGATGGAGCACTGAAGCTTTCTTT. Encoded protein: CASSDTGWSTEAFF.